This T cell receptor (beta chain) was sequenced for a study of blood T cell repertoires in COVID-19. Overall study: Nucleic acid was either cDNA or gDNA, and it came from T cells, B-cell-depleted T cells, or PBMCs.

Under the authors' procedure: Amplification from reference gene primers served as the basis for estimated nucleated cell counts. Method: immunoSEQ multiplex PCR; TCRdb's copy keeps in-frame clones and lacks some. V, J and clone size were drawn from that table, and D and trimming were deduced from the DNA. This sample has 250,000 to 300,000 clones; roughly 90% occur once, and the top ten carry 9.5% to 15%. Germline CDR1 reads SGHVS; CDR2 reads FNYEAQ. CDR3 length: 15 amino acids. V dropped 5 bases and J dropped 6; count of bases not matched to a gene: 8. The J gene is TRBJ1-5, the V gene TRBV7-6; 9 bases line up with TRBD1. This clonotype was sampled from a woman aged 55-70 years with acute or convalescent COVID-19. Sequencing input: peripheral blood. CDR3 loop: CASSQLDRGGQPQHF. DNA of the CDR3: TGTGCCAGCAGCCAACTGGACAGGGGAGGTCAGCCCCAGCATTTT.